This TCR beta chain came from a study of T cell responses to AZD1222 COVID-19 vaccine. Findings and caveats of the study: Sampled repertoires all dated from after the peak T cell response.

Trimming took off 6 bases at V and 2 bases at J, with 11 bases between the two ends. The CDR3 is made up of 14 amino acids. Germline CDR1 reads MGHDK; CDR2 reads SYGVNS. As for this clone: Its antigen is unidentified.

Only in-frame clones appear in the TCRdb table, and some are missing; sequencing was by immunoSEQ multiplex PCR. The table includes roughly 100,000 clones, roughly 91% detected once. The sample here was peripheral blood, taken on day 0 of AZD1222 vaccination. The genes are TRBV25-1 and TRBJ1-5; D not certain. This clonotype was sampled from an adult in good health. Here the CDR3 reads CASRPSGGNQPQHF. The CDR3 DNA is TGTGCCAGCAGGCCCTCTGGCGGCAATCAGCCCCAGCATTTT.